The 14 T cell receptor beta chains given below trace back to one sample, sequenced in a study of T cell repertoires in cytomegalovirus infection. For these receptors, no antigen is known. In TCRdb, the reads were re-called with MiXCR into one record per CDR3 protein. The repertoire holds hundreds of thousands of distinct CDR3 sequences, with approximately 31% as singletons. Source: cultured CD8+ T cells from PBMCs, taken from culture after CMV antigen stimulation. The receptors derive from a human donor in good health (CMV status not recorded). Some clones in this sample may be carry-over from other donors' samples.

CDR3 DNA: TGTGCCAGCAGCTTAGCGGCCGGGGTAACTAATGAAAAACTGTTTTTT. Its protein product is CASSLAAGVTNEKLFF. The chain couples TRBV7-6 to TRBJ1-4, with D hard to call. V was trimmed by 0 bases and J by 1 base, leaving 9 bases between them. This CDR3 has 16 residues. Germline CDR1 and CDR2: SGHVS and FNYEAQ.

This clonotype has at least ten counts. DNA of the CDR3: TGTGCCAGCAGCTACCCGTTGGGGCCTGGAAACACCATATATTTT. It translates to CASSYPLGPGNTIYF. V usage is TRBV7-2 and J usage is TRBJ1-3, with D tentatively TRBD1 (5 bases). CDR3 length: 15 amino acids. Germline V lookup: CDR1 SGHTA, CDR2 FQGNSA. V was pared by 4 bases and J by 2 bases, with 12 bases between.

V gene TRBV7-9 combines with J gene TRBJ1-2, with D possibly being TRBD1 (5 bases). The CDR3 spans 13 residues. Trimming stripped 4 bases from V and 5 bases from J, with 11 bases between. Germline V gene sequence: CDR1 SEHNR, CDR2 FQNEAQ (reference sequence). The CDR3 protein is CASSSPDIYGYTF. CDR3 DNA: TGTGCCAGCAGCTCCCCGGACATTTATGGCTACACCTTC.

The gene calls are TRBV20-1 and TRBJ2-1; D is possibly TRBD1 (6 bases). Germline V lookup: CDR1 DFQATT, CDR2 SNEGSKA (reference sequence). This CDR3 spans 14 amino acids. V lost 3 bases to trimming and J lost 2 bases, with 11 bases between them. This CDR3 reads CSASPQGTYNEQFF. Here the CDR3 DNA reads TGCAGTGCTAGTCCTCAGGGGACCTACAATGAGCAGTTCTTC.

This rearrangement joins TRBV10-3 to TRBJ2-1; 9 bases map to TRBD2. Germline V gene sequence: CDR1 ENHRY, CDR2 SYGVKD. The length of the CDR3 is 15 residues. V was clipped by 2 bases and J by 7 bases; unmatched bases: 6. CDR3 in amino acids: CAISERSGGGNEQFF. The CDR3 region has the DNA TGTGCCATCAGTGAGCGTAGCGGGGGCGGGAATGAGCAGTTCTTC.

V gene TRBV7-8 combines with J gene TRBJ1-5; D may be TRBD1 (6 bases). The CDR3 sequence is 14 residues long. Deletions cut 2 bases from V and 6 bases from J, with 11 bases between. Germline lookup yields CDR1 SGHVS and CDR2 FQNEAQ. CDR3 residues: CASSLSGEGQPQHF. In DNA form, the CDR3 reads TGTGCCAGCAGCTTATCAGGGGAAGGTCAGCCCCAGCATTTT.

This clonotype occurred a few times. The gene calls are TRBV5-6 and TRBJ1-2; no clear D. Trimming stripped 0 bases from V and 0 bases from J, with 6 bases between. The germline V gene encodes CDR1 SGHDT and CDR2 YYEEEE. The CDR3 spans 14 residues. In nucleotides, the CDR3 is TGTGCCAGCAGCTTGGGGAAATCTAACTATGGCTACACCTTC. This gives the protein CASSLGKSNYGYTF.

The gene calls are TRBV5-6 and TRBJ2-5; no clear D. Between the trimmed V and J ends, which lost 3 bases and 2 bases, there was a span of 8 bases. Germline V CDR1 and CDR2: SGHDT, YYEEEE. The CDR3 extends over 13 amino acids. CDR3 region: CASSSVEQETQYF. CDR3 in DNA: TGTGCCAGCAGCTCAGTGGAGCAAGAGACCCAGTACTTC.

This clonotype turned up a few times. The rearrangement links TRBV12-3 or TRBV12-4 to TRBJ1-2; TRBD1 is a possible D gene (5 bases). Deletions cut 1 base from V and 4 bases from J, with 19 bases between. The CDR3 extends over 17 amino acids. CDR3 nucleotides: TGTGCCAGCAGTTTAGGGGGGAGCCTTTCCGTTCCCTATGGCTACACCTTC. This encodes CASSLGGSLSVPYGYTF.

Points on this clonotype: This may arise from a read error, as a much more abundant clone is one base away. V and J are TRBV11-3 and TRBJ2-3, with TRBD2 matching 8 bases. J was trimmed by 1 base and V by 5 bases; bases with no gene match: 5. Germline V CDR1 and CDR2: SGHNT, YENEEA. The CDR3 sequence is 15 residues long. The CDR3 DNA reads as TGTGCCAGCAGCCCCCGGGAGGGCGGCACAGATACGCAGTATTTT. Its protein is CASSPREGGTDTQYF.

This clonotype was seen at least ten times. This chain uses TRBV7-2 with TRBJ2-5; a possible D gene is TRBD2 (6 bases). The CDR3 has 17 residues. Germline lookup yields CDR1 SGHTA and CDR2 FQGNSA. V was pared by 1 base and J by 7 bases, with 22 bases between. The CDR3 spells CASSLGRGGTLYRTQYF. CDR3 nucleotide sequence: TGTGCCAGCAGCTTAGGGAGGGGCGGGACTCTTTATCGGACCCAGTACTTC. Based on the CDR3 plus reference TRBV7-2 and TRBJ2-5, the full variable domain is GAGVSQSPSNKVTEKGKDVELRCDPISGHTALYWYRQSLGQGLEFLIYFQGNSAPDKSGLPSDRFSAERTGGSVSTLTIQRTQQEDSAVYLCASSLGRGGTLYRTQYFGPGTRLLVL.

The rearrangement links TRBV2 to TRBJ1-1; D unresolved. The ends were cut back, 10 bases at V and 6 bases at J, with 15 bases in the middle. The germline gives CDR1 SNHLY, CDR2 FYNNEI. This CDR3 has 12 amino acids. CDR3 loop: CATTTGFAEAFF. CDR3 bases: TGTGCCACAACCACCGGGTTTGCTGAAGCTTTCTTT.

This chain connects TRBV4-1 to TRBJ2-1; 8 nucleotides align to TRBD2. J gave up 8 bases and V 2 bases, and 14 bases lay outside the gene matches. CDR1 MGHRA and CDR2 YSYEKL come from the germline V gene. This CDR3 spans 17 amino acids. The CDR3 sequence is CASSQKSPPGGVDEQFF. The CDR3 DNA reads as TGCGCCAGCAGCCAAAAGTCGCCCCCGGGGGGGGTCGATGAGCAGTTCTTC.

The V gene is TRBV13, the J gene TRBJ2-7, with 7 bases lining up with TRBD2. The CDR3 covers 13 residues. In germline, CDR1 is PRHDT, CDR2 FYEKMQ (reference sequence). J gave up 1 base and V 8 bases, and 5 bases lay outside the gene matches. CDR3 DNA sequence: TGTGCCAGCCGCAGCGGGGAATCCTACGAGCAGTACTTC. Amino acid sequence: CASRSGESYEQYF.